The clone carrying this T cell receptor beta chain turned up a few times. Its antigen is still unknown. These data originate in a study of early T cells in non-severe SARS-CoV-2 infection. Study context: With bulk RNA from unsorted whole blood as input, sequencing yielded unpaired chains.

The TCR library protocol attached unique molecular identifiers to the individual cDNA molecules. TCRdb re-derived calls from the 5' RACE reads in MiXCR, one entry per CDR3 protein. This sample has roughly 92,000 distinct CDR3 sequences, with about an eighth found just once. Findings of the study overall: There was a bias toward anti-spike CD8 responses in VDJdb matching, which missed private and CD4 specificities.

Trimming took 1 base from V and 12 from J, leaving 10 bases between them. The CDR3 runs to 12 residues. Looked up from germline, CDR1 is SGHAT and CDR2 is FQNNGV. The chain has TRBV11-2 and TRBJ2-1, with no clear D. The source of this sequence is an adult who was a healthcare worker with PCR-confirmed SARS-CoV-2 infection or an uninfected control (not recorded which). Sequencing was performed on whole blood, taken at baseline. CDR3 in DNA: TGTGCCAGCAGCTTAGTTCGTCAGTGGCAGTTCTTC. Its translation is CASSLVRQWQFF.